A single sample gave rise to the 18 T cell receptor beta chains below, sequenced in a study of T cells in narcolepsy. Measured with immunoSEQ multiplex PCR; TCRdb has only the in-frame clones, and not every one. Among about 24,000 clones listed, around 85% were seen once. Sequenced: CD45RA- memory CD4+ T cells from PBMCs. These receptors were collected from a human donor with narcolepsy.

V is TRBV7-2 and J is TRBJ1-5, with D possibly TRBD1 on 6 matching bases. CDR1 is SGHTA, CDR2 FQGNSA, per germline. Trimming took 2 bases from V and 3 from J, leaving 14 bases between them. The CDR3 runs to 16 residues. CDR3 amino acids: CASSLYRRGINQPQHF. CDR3 nucleotides: TGTGCCAGCAGCTTATATCGCAGGGGCATCAATCAGCCCCAGCATTTT.

The chain couples TRBV9 to TRBJ1-5; tentative D call: TRBD1 (5 bases). Germline CDR1 and CDR2: SGDLS and YYNGEE. The length of the CDR3 is 14 residues. Trimming pared 2 bases from V and 4 bases from J, leaving 10 bases between. CDR3 sequence reads: CASSVGGENQPQHF. The CDR3 DNA reads as TGTGCCAGCAGCGTCGGGGGTGAGAATCAGCCCCAGCATTTT.

This clone was seen a handful of times. The chain couples TRBV19 to TRBJ2-2; no definite D call. CDR3 length equals 13 residues. Germline V gives CDR1 LNHDA, CDR2 SQIVND (reference sequence). V dropped 3 bases and J dropped 6 bases, with 8 bases sitting between them. The CDR3 here is CASSIRFPGELFF. DNA for the CDR3: TGTGCCAGTAGTATTAGATTTCCCGGGGAGCTGTTTTTT.

The J gene is TRBJ1-2, the V gene TRBV2; 7 nucleotides match TRBD1. The trim removed 1 base at V and 6 bases at J, leaving 8 bases unmatched. The CDR3 covers 15 residues. Germline V CDR1 and CDR2: SNHLY, FYNNEI. The CDR3 DNA reads TGTGCCAGCAGTGAAGGTCCGGGACAGACCCATGGCTACACCTTC. It is translated as CASSEGPGQTHGYTF.

V is TRBV4-1 and J is TRBJ2-5, with a tentative D call TRBD1 (6 bases). This CDR3 contains 16 residues. Trimming took off 0 bases at V and 2 bases at J, with 13 bases between the two ends. The V gene's germline CDR1 is MGHRA and CDR2 YSYEKL. This CDR3 is CASSQDGTGQQETQYF. Here the CDR3 DNA reads TGCGCCAGCAGCCAAGATGGTACAGGGCAACAAGAGACCCAGTACTTC.

The J gene is TRBJ1-2, the V gene TRBV6-6, with D unclear. The V end lost 6 bases, the J end lost 5 bases, and 16 bases lay between the germline ends. The CDR3 contains 14 residues. Germline V lookup: CDR1 MNHNY, CDR2 SVGAGI (reference sequence). The CDR3 DNA reads TGTGCCAGCAGCCCCCGTCGGGGAGCATATGGCTACACCTTC. Protein product: CASSPRRGAYGYTF.

This clone was detected a few times. The chain carries TRBV5-1 and TRBJ2-7, with 11 positions matching TRBD2. Trimming cost V 0 bases and J 5 bases; bases outside gene matches: 4. CDR3 length: 15 residues. CDR1 is SGHRS, CDR2 YFSETQ, per germline. CDR3 DNA sequence: TGCGCCAGCAGCTTGGCAGGGACTAGCGGAGACGAGCAGTACTTC. Its protein is CASSLAGTSGDEQYF.

In its sample, this clone was seen a few times. The V gene is TRBV7-5, the J gene TRBJ2-3; TRBD2 is the table's D call and was not checked against the DNA. TRBV7-5 is recorded as a pseudogene. The CDR3 consists of 18 residues. The chain's CDR3 is CARSLDRSTSGNTDTQYF. The CDR3 DNA follows: TGTGCCAGAAGCTTAGATAGGAGTACTAGCGGGAACACAGATACGCAGTATTTT.

The chain employs TRBV29-1 and TRBJ2-1, with TRBD2 matching over 12 bases. CDR3 size: 15 residues. With 6 bases clipped from V and 3 bases from J, the junction kept 6 bases outside the gene matches. The germline CDR1 and CDR2 sequences are SQVTM and ANQGSEA. The CDR3 region has the DNA TGCAGCGTCAAGACTAGCGGGAGTCGCTACAATGAGCAGTTCTTC. Protein: CSVKTSGSRYNEQFF.

The rearrangement uses TRBV5-8 and TRBJ2-1; possible D gene TRBD1, 6 bases. There are 14 residues in the CDR3. Trimming took off 6 bases at V and 10 bases at J, with 20 bases between the two ends. Germline lookup yields CDR1 SGHTS and CDR2 YDEGEE. This CDR3 is CASIVRIMRGEQFF. CDR3 DNA: TGTGCCAGCATTGTACGGATTATGAGGGGGGAGCAGTTCTTC.

The rearrangement links TRBV19 to TRBJ2-2; tentatively, D is TRBD2 (6 bases). This CDR3 contains 15 residues. CDR1 and CDR2 from the germline V gene are LNHDA and SQIVND (reference sequence). The ends were cut back, 6 bases at V and 6 bases at J, with 17 bases in the middle. The CDR3 reads CASRGRSGEAGELFF. For the CDR3, the DNA is TGTGCCAGTAGGGGTCGTTCGGGAGAGGCCGGGGAGCTGTTTTTT.

The rearrangement joins TRBV19 to TRBJ1-1; a weak D match, TRBD1 (6 bases). V lost 4 bases, J lost 8 bases, and 14 bases lay in between. The CDR3 loop spans 13 amino acids. Looked up from germline, CDR1 is LNHDA and CDR2 is SQIVND (reference sequence). CDR3 loop: CASSTGTNFEAFF. The CDR3 nucleotides read TGTGCCAGTAGTACCGGGACAAACTTCGAAGCTTTCTTT. The variable domain in full, with the rest retrieved from reference TRBV19 and TRBJ1-1, is DGGITQSPKYLFRKEGQNVTLSCEQNLNHDAMYWYRQDPGQGLRLIYYSQIVNDFQKGDIAEGYSVSREKKESFPLTVTSAQKNPTAFYLCASSTGTNFEAFFGQGTRLTVV.

The rearrangement links TRBV25-1 to TRBJ2-5; 8 bases agree with TRBD1. The CDR3 totals 13 residues. CDR1 MGHDK and CDR2 SYGVNS come from the germline V gene. The junction had 2 bases not matched to a gene; V was cut back by 6 bases and J by 2 bases. The CDR3 spells CASRRDRQETQYF. The CDR3 DNA sequence: TGTGCCAGCAGAAGGGACAGGCAAGAGACCCAGTACTTC.

This clone was seen a single time. The chain combines TRBV5-4 with TRBJ2-2; D is possibly TRBD1 (6 bases). Trimming shortened V by 5 bases and J by 0 bases, and 14 bases separated the two germline ends. The CDR3 loop spans 16 amino acids. Germline lookup yields CDR1 SGHNT and CDR2 YYREEE (reference sequence). CDR3 sequence: CASSSGDRPNTGELFF. DNA of the CDR3: TGTGCCAGCAGTTCGGGCGACAGGCCGAACACCGGGGAGCTGTTTTTT.

The chain joins TRBV6-1 to TRBJ2-5, with D maybe TRBD2 (6 bases). The J call is in doubt because the DNA end fits TRBJ2-7 better. Germline lookup yields CDR1 MNHNS and CDR2 SASEGT. This CDR3 is 16 amino acids long. The DNA for the CDR3 is TGTGCCAGCAGTGAAGCTTCCTGGGACTTCACCTACGAGCAGTACTTC. It is translated as CASSEASWDFTYEQYF.

This chain uses TRBV6-1 with TRBJ1-3, with a weak D call TRBD1 (6 bases). The V gene's germline CDR1 is MNHNS and CDR2 SASEGT. Trimming pared 3 bases from V and 2 bases from J, leaving 11 bases between. There are 15 residues in the CDR3. CDR3 protein: CASSEINRAGNTIYF. DNA of the CDR3: TGTGCCAGCAGTGAGATCAACAGGGCTGGAAACACCATATATTTT.

This chain connects TRBV30 to TRBJ1-6; 7 bases are a match to TRBD1. V gave up 4 bases and J gave up 9 bases; unmatched junction bases: 12. This CDR3 is 15 amino acids long. Germline lookup yields CDR1 GTSNPN and CDR2 SVGIG (reference sequence). CDR3 nucleotides: TGTGCCTGGACCCTACTCGGACAGGCAGGTTCACCCCTCCACTTT. This sequence encodes CAWTLLGQAGSPLHF.

This chain joins TRBV7-8 and TRBJ2-5; 7 bases map to TRBD2. The CDR3 length is 16 residues. Germline V gene sequence: CDR1 SGHVS, CDR2 FQNEAQ. V shed 1 base and J 6 bases; nucleotides not matched to a gene: 11. CDR3 sequence reads: CASSLVGGETAQTQYF. In nucleotides, the CDR3 is TGTGCCAGCAGCTTAGTTGGGGGGGAGACAGCGCAGACCCAGTACTTC.